These T cell receptor beta chains were read from a single sample in a study of T-cell reconstitution after alpha-beta-depleted transplantation in children. TCRdb reprocessed the PCR reads via MiXCR and lists one record per CDR3 protein. The sample lists 800,000 to 1,000,000 distinct CDR3 sequences, about 29% occurring once. The starting material was PBMCs, mostly from graft donor cells, obtained 360 days after TCRalphabeta/CD19-depleted stem cell transplant. Every receptor here comes from a boy under two years old who had a stem cell transplant for SCID, so the T cells may come from the graft donor. The CDR3 runs from the conserved cysteine through the conserved F or W. A D gene is named only where the DNA matches it firmly. The listing skips clone size in some rows; elsewhere it reads once, few, many or a size class.

d_call j_call clone_size v_call cdr3_aa cdr3_nt
NA TRBJ2-7 few TRBV9 CASSVGAAGPYEQYF TGTGCCAGCAGCGTAGGGGCGGCAGGACCATACGAGCAGTACTTC
NA TRBJ1-1 few TRBV12-3/TRBV12-4 CASKQTGRNTEAFF TGTGCCAGCAAACAAACAGGGAGGAACACTGAAGCTTTCTTT
NA TRBJ1-1 few TRBV15 CATSRKYMNTEAFF TGTGCCACCAGCAGAAAGTACATGAACACTGAAGCTTTCTTT
NA TRBJ2-6 few TRBV5-1 CASSLEGSLSSGANVLTF TGCGCCAGCAGCCTGGAGGGCAGTTTAAGCTCTGGGGCCAACGTCCTGACTTTC
NA TRBJ2-2 NA TRBV4-1 CASSQDRSPTNTGELFF TGCGCCAGCAGCCAAGACAGGTCCCCGACCAACACCGGGGAGCTGTTTTTT
NA TRBJ2-3 NA TRBV29-1 CSTRTVFTDTQYF TGCAGCACGAGGACAGTTTTTACAGATACGCAGTATTTT
NA TRBJ1-2 NA TRBV5-1 CASSLAGNTEPGGYTF TGCGCCAGCAGCTTGGCCGGTAATACAGAACCGGGAGGCTACACCTTC
TRBD1 TRBJ2-1 NA TRBV4-3 CASGTTQGNEQFF TGCGCCAGCGGAACCACACAGGGGAATGAGCAGTTCTTC
TRBD1 TRBJ2-1 NA TRBV9 CASSVALQGADNEQFF TGTGCCAGCAGCGTAGCTTTACAGGGGGCCGACAATGAGCAGTTCTTC
NA TRBJ2-2 few TRBV5-5 CASSHPVRGKNTGELFF TGTGCCAGCAGCCATCCGGTTCGGGGGAAAAACACCGGGGAGCTGTTTTTT
NA TRBJ2-1 NA TRBV5-1 CASSFGAGAYNEQFF TGCGCCAGCAGCTTTGGCGCCGGGGCCTACAATGAGCAGTTCTTC
TRBD1 TRBJ2-5 NA TRBV3-1 CASSFTGQGDETQYF TGTGCCAGCAGCTTTACGGGACAGGGAGATGAGACCCAGTACTTC
NA TRBJ2-1 NA TRBV4-3 CASSQERGAVNEQFF TGCGCCAGCAGCCAAGAACGAGGGGCCGTCAATGAGCAGTTCTTC
NA TRBJ2-7 NA TRBV2 CASSERGMDRAYEQYF TGTGCCAGCAGCGAAAGAGGGATGGACAGAGCCTACGAGCAGTACTTC
NA TRBJ2-2 few TRBV5-1 CASSFYSLTGELFF TGCGCCAGCAGCTTCTATAGTCTCACCGGGGAGCTGTTTTTT
NA TRBJ1-1 many TRBV29-1 CSVEYQGSYTEAFF TGCAGCGTTGAGTACCAGGGATCGTACACTGAAGCTTTCTTT
NA TRBJ2-2 NA TRBV20-1 CSALRKDRKFANTGELFF TGCAGTGCTTTGAGAAAGGACAGAAAATTCGCGAACACCGGGGAGCTGTTTTTT
NA TRBJ2-2 NA TRBV7-2 CASSLGGGHGTGELFF TGTGCCAGCAGCTTAGGGGGGGGGCATGGGACCGGGGAGCTGTTTTTT
NA TRBJ1-5 NA TRBV29-1 CSVVHSKGQPQHF TGCAGCGTTGTGCATTCAAAGGGGCAGCCCCAGCATTTT
NA TRBJ2-5 few TRBV5-1 CASSLVSGLEETQYF TGCGCCAGCAGCTTGGTCTCAGGGTTGGAAGAGACCCAGTACTTC
NA TRBJ1-1 few TRBV29-1 CSVDKWIVRGTTEAFF TGCAGCGTTGATAAATGGATCGTACGGGGGACCACTGAAGCTTTCTTT
NA TRBJ2-2 few TRBV5-1 CASSARDTYTGELFF TGCGCCAGCAGCGCCCGGGACACCTACACCGGGGAGCTGTTTTTT
TRBD1 TRBJ2-5 NA TRBV7-9 CASSLEPGQMEETQYF TGTGCCAGCAGCTTGGAGCCGGGACAGATGGAGGAGACCCAGTACTTC
NA TRBJ2-5 few TRBV18 CASSPAAGNEETQYF TGTGCCAGCTCACCAGCCGCAGGGAATGAGGAGACCCAGTACTTC
TRBD1 TRBJ2-1 NA TRBV7-2 CASNGQGSFNEQFF TGTGCCAGCAACGGACAGGGGTCCTTCAATGAGCAGTTCTTC
NA TRBJ2-1 NA TRBV7-9 CASSLKTGPSYNEQFF TGTGCCAGCAGCCTCAAGACGGGTCCCTCCTACAATGAGCAGTTCTTC
NA TRBJ2-1 NA TRBV29-1 CSVGAGRVYNEQFF TGCAGCGTTGGCGCAGGGCGGGTATACAATGAGCAGTTCTTC
TRBD2 TRBJ2-5 NA TRBV4-2 CASSQERIAGSETQYF TGTGCCAGCAGCCAAGAACGAATAGCGGGGTCAGAGACCCAGTACTTC
TRBD1 TRBJ2-7 NA TRBV5-1 CASRLTGTGYEQYF TGCGCCAGCAGACTCACCGGGACAGGGTACGAGCAGTACTTC
TRBD1 TRBJ1-6 few TRBV4-1 CASSPAGQPSNSPLHF TGCGCCAGCAGCCCGGCGGGACAGCCAAGTAATTCACCCCTCCACTTT
NA TRBJ1-1 NA TRBV12-3/TRBV12-4 CASSPQRTANTEAFF TGTGCCAGCAGTCCACAACGGACGGCTAACACTGAAGCTTTCTTT
NA TRBJ2-2 NA TRBV24-1 CATSDIVGELFF TGTGCCACCAGTGATATTGTCGGGGAGCTGTTTTTT
NA TRBJ2-1 NA TRBV7-9 CASSLAPPPSYNEQFF TGTGCCAGCAGCTTAGCCCCACCACCTTCCTACAATGAGCAGTTCTTC
NA TRBJ1-5 few TRBV19 CASKADYSNQPQHF TGTGCCAGTAAGGCCGATTATAGCAATCAGCCCCAGCATTTT
TRBD1 TRBJ2-1 few TRBV29-1 CSAEGAPANEQFF TGCAGCGCAGAGGGGGCCCCGGCAAATGAGCAGTTCTTC
NA TRBJ2-5 few TRBV20-1 CSALLRGALQETQYF TGCAGTGCTCTACTTAGGGGGGCCCTCCAAGAGACCCAGTACTTC
NA TRBJ1-1 few TRBV10-3 CAISERGGNTEAFF TGTGCCATCAGTGAACGGGGCGGGAACACTGAAGCTTTCTTT
TRBD1 TRBJ2-7 NA TRBV20-1 CSARRTGDEQYF TGCAGTGCCCGACGGACAGGCGACGAGCAGTACTTC
NA TRBJ2-1 NA TRBV7-2 CASSLVGGLGGNNEQFF TGTGCCAGCAGCTTAGTGGGCGGTCTTGGCGGCAACAATGAGCAGTTCTTC
TRBD1 TRBJ1-3 many TRBV7-9 CASSPGTASGNTIYF TGTGCCAGCAGCCCCGGGACAGCTTCTGGAAACACCATATATTTT
NA TRBJ1-2 once TRBV5-6 CASSLYDVARGYTF TGTGCCAGCAGCTTATACGATGTAGCACGGGGCTACACCTTC
TRBD1 TRBJ1-1 few TRBV20-1 CSARIDRVVPEAFF TGCAGTGCTAGAATTGACAGGGTGGTCCCTGAAGCTTTCTTT
NA TRBJ2-1 NA TRBV20-1 CSVFRYNEQFF TGCAGTGTATTCCGTTACAATGAGCAGTTCTTC
NA TRBJ2-5 NA TRBV5-1 CASSLADPWETQYF TGCGCCAGCAGCCTGGCCGACCCATGGGAGACCCAGTACTTC
TRBD1 TRBJ2-3 NA TRBV3-1 CASSQDGQVLTDTQYF TGTGCCAGCAGCCAAGACGGACAGGTGCTCACAGATACGCAGTATTTT
NA TRBJ1-1 NA TRBV24-1 CATSDLRQRVGAFF TGTGCCACCAGTGATTTGCGGCAGAGGGTCGGGGCTTTCTTT
TRBD1 TRBJ2-7 NA TRBV4-2 CASSQDRNRGPHEQYF TGTGCCAGCAGCCAAGATCGGAACAGGGGCCCCCACGAGCAGTACTTC
TRBD1 TRBJ2-7 few TRBV20-1 CSASGTGASYEQYF TGCAGTGCTTCCGGGACAGGGGCCTCCTACGAGCAGTACTTC
TRBD1 TRBJ2-1 NA TRBV2 CASSRTGASSYNEQFF TGTGCCAGCAGTCGAACAGGGGCTTCGTCCTACAATGAGCAGTTCTTC
NA TRBJ2-6 few TRBV7-3 CASSFTGYGANVLTF TGTGCCAGCAGCTTTACAGGGTACGGGGCCAACGTCCTGACTTTC
TRBD1 TRBJ2-1 NA TRBV28 CASGGIGGQGYNEQFF TGTGCCAGCGGGGGCATTGGGGGACAGGGGTACAATGAGCAGTTCTTC
TRBD1 TRBJ2-1 NA TRBV29-1 CSVRQGAYNEQFF TGCAGCGTTAGGCAGGGGGCATACAATGAGCAGTTCTTC
TRBD1 TRBJ1-5 NA TRBV4-1 CASSQDGQGGRPQHF TGCGCCAGCAGCCAAGATGGACAGGGGGGACGGCCCCAGCATTTT
NA TRBJ2-1 NA TRBV5-6 CASSFGFRGGSNEQFF TGTGCCAGCAGCTTCGGGTTTCGAGGGGGGAGCAATGAGCAGTTCTTC